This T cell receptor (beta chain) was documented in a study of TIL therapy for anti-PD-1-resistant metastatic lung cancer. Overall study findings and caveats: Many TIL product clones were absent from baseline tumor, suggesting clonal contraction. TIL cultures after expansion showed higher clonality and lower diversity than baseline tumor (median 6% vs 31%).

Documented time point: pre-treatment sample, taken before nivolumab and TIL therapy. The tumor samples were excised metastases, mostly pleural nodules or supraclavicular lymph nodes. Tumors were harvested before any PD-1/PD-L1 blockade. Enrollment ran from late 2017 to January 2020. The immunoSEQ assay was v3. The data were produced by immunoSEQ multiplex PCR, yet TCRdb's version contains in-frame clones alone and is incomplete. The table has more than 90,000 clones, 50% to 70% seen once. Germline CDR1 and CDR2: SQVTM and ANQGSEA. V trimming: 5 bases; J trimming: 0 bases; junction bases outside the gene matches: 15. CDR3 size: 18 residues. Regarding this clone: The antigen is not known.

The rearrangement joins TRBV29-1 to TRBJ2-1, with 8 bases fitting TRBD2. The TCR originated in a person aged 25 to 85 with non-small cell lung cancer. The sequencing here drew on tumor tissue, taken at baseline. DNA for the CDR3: TGCAGCGTTCCCCCGGTTAGGCGGGGGGTCAGCTCCTACAATGAGCAGTTCTTC. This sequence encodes CSVPPVRRGVSSYNEQFF.